Included here is one T cell receptor (beta chain) sequence, with context. The antigen remains undetermined. The data were taken from a study of cytotoxic CD8 clonotypes in ibrutinib-treated CLL. Looking at the study overall: Following treatment for a median about 12 months, range 6 to 36, response samples were then taken.

Clones were read by immunoSEQ multiplex PCR, and TCRdb kept only the in-frame ones, dropping some. The table shows approximately 100,000 clones, with 60% to 80% occurring only once. Findings and limits, study-wide: Sustained-remission and progressing patients' sampling times differed.

Sequencing used PBMCs, obtained after 24 months of ibrutinib treatment. The receptor was isolated from a human donor with chronic lymphocytic leukemia.

The CDR3 region has the DNA TGTGCCAGCAGTTTGCGGGAGAGGACCTACAATGAGCAGTTCTTC. Translating it yields CASSLRERTYNEQFF. V gene TRBV9 combines with J gene TRBJ2-1, with 7 bases matching TRBD2. This CDR3 is 15 amino acids long. CDR1 SGDLS and CDR2 YYNGEE come from the germline V gene. J lost 2 bases, V lost 5 bases, and 7 bases had no gene match.